These 30 T cell receptor beta chains came from one sample sequenced in a study of blood T cell repertoires in COVID-19. Some clones are missing from TCRdb's copy, which holds only in-frame ones; the method was immunoSEQ multiplex PCR. Among some 87,000 clones listed, over 70% were seen once. The sample was peripheral blood. All receptors come from an older man with active or convalescent COVID-19.

V usage is TRBV3-1 (or the pseudogene TRBV3-2) and J usage is TRBJ2-3; D is unclear. In germline, CDR1 is LGHDT, CDR2 YNNKEL (reference sequence). V lost 4 bases to trimming and J lost 2 bases, with 16 bases between them. This CDR3 comprises 16 residues. CDR3 coding DNA: TGTGCCAGCAGCCGTCTATCGGGTTTTTCCACAGATACGCAGTATTTT. Translating it yields CASSRLSGFSTDTQYF.

The rearrangement joins TRBV13 to TRBJ2-5; tentatively, D is TRBD2 (6 bases). This CDR3 is built from 15 residues. Between the trimmed V and J ends, which lost 2 bases and 4 bases, there was a span of 14 bases. Germline CDR1 PRHDT, CDR2 FYEKMQ (reference sequence). CDR3 bases: TGTGCCAGCAGCTTATGGAGGGGTCGGGGAGAGACCCAGTACTTC. Translation gives CASSLWRGRGETQYF.

This clone was seen only once. The chain joins TRBV19 to TRBJ1-2; 7 bases fit TRBD1. The CDR3 has 14 amino acids. CDR1 and CDR2 from the germline V gene are LNHDA and SQIVND (reference sequence). The V gene end was trimmed by 0 bases and the J gene end by 6 bases; junction bases not matched to a gene: 4. The CDR3 here is CASSIDTGANGYTF. The CDR3 region has the DNA TGTGCCAGTAGTATAGATACAGGGGCTAATGGCTACACCTTC.

J is TRBJ2-3 and V is TRBV12-3 or TRBV12-4; 7 positions agree with TRBD1. The J call may be faulty, since TRBJ1-5 better matches the DNA end. This CDR3 contains 12 residues. CDR3 nucleotide sequence: TGTGCCAGCACCCGGCAGGGGGATACGCAGCATTTT. Protein sequence: CASTRQGDTQHF.

The chain joins TRBV3-1 (or the pseudogene TRBV3-2) to TRBJ1-3, with unresolved D. CDR1 is LGHDT, CDR2 YNNKEL, per germline (reference sequence). The CDR3 consists of 14 residues. V shed 0 bases and J shed 4 bases, with 7 bases lying between them. The CDR3 loop reads CASSQEVGGNTIYF. CDR3 in DNA: TGTGCCAGCAGCCAAGAAGTGGGCGGAAACACCATATATTTT.

There are a few counts of this clone. The chain is built from TRBV28 and TRBJ1-6, with a possible D match to TRBD1 (6 bases). This CDR3 has 14 residues. V was cut by 6 bases and J by 7 bases, with 13 bases left in between. Germline V gene data show CDR1 as MDHEN and CDR2 as SYDVKM. The CDR3 protein is CASRVDRQNSPLHF. Written as DNA, the CDR3 is TGTGCCAGCAGGGTTGACAGGCAAAATTCACCCCTCCACTTT.

The V call is TRBV9, the J call TRBJ1-4; D perhaps matches TRBD1 (6 bases). This CDR3 is 14 amino acids long. Germline V gives CDR1 SGDLS, CDR2 YYNGEE. Trimming took 3 bases from V and 2 from J, leaving 8 bases between them. The chain's CDR3 is CASSAGQTNEKLFF. The CDR3 nucleotides read TGTGCCAGCAGCGCTGGACAGACTAATGAAAAACTGTTTTTT.

The rearrangement links TRBV5-1 to TRBJ2-2; 7 bases agree with TRBD2. The CDR3 totals 14 residues. V gave up 5 bases and J gave up 5 bases; unmatched junction bases: 6. Germline CDR1 is SGHRS and CDR2 is YFSETQ. The CDR3 region has the DNA TGCGCCAGCAGTCTTGCGGGGGAAACCGGGGAGCTGTTTTTT. It yields the protein CASSLAGETGELFF.

The chain links TRBV7-2 to TRBJ2-7; 9 nucleotides line up with TRBD2. V lost 5 bases, J lost 2 bases, and 10 bases stayed unmatched. CDR1 and CDR2 (germline): SGHTA, FQGNSA. The CDR3 loop spans 16 amino acids. CDR3 nucleotide sequence: TGTGCCAGCAGCCTGGGCCGGGCGGGAGGGACCTACGAGCAGTACTTC. Protein sequence: CASSLGRAGGTYEQYF.

The chain couples TRBV6-1 to TRBJ1-6, with TRBD1 identical over 7 bases. CDR1 and CDR2 (germline): MNHNS, SASEGT. The CDR3 extends over 16 amino acids. Trimming took 3 bases from V and 6 from J; bases not matched to a gene: 8. CDR3 amino acids: CASSEQGGVLNSPLHF. CDR3 DNA sequence: TGTGCCAGCAGTGAGCAGGGGGGCGTCCTTAATTCACCCCTCCACTTT.

The chain couples TRBV18 to TRBJ1-3; D uncertain. Trimming left V 2 bases short and J 0 bases short, with 8 bases between. The V gene's germline CDR1 is KGHSH and CDR2 LQKENI. This CDR3 has 15 amino acids. The CDR3 region has the DNA TGTGCCAGCTCACCAGGAGAGCGCTCTGGAAACACCATATATTTT. Protein: CASSPGERSGNTIYF.

The chain uses TRBV18 and TRBJ1-3, with 7 bases matching TRBD1. The CDR3 has 14 residues. V lost 6 bases to trimming and J lost 2 bases; unmatched junction nucleotides: 4. CDR1 is KGHSH and CDR2 is LQKENI in the germline V gene. The chain's CDR3 is CASSQQGTGNTIYF. In DNA, the CDR3 is TGTGCCAGCTCGCAACAGGGGACTGGAAACACCATATATTTT.

J is TRBJ2-5 and V is TRBV3-1 (or the pseudogene TRBV3-2); unclear D gene. Germline assignment: CDR1 LGHDT and CDR2 YNNKEL (reference sequence). The V end lost 4 bases, the J end lost 4 bases, and 10 bases lay between the germline ends. CDR3 size: 13 residues. The CDR3 loop is CASSPQAGETQYF. The CDR3 region has the DNA TGTGCCAGCAGCCCCCAGGCTGGAGAGACCCAGTACTTC.

CDR3 residues: CASSSDFAYEQYF. The DNA of the CDR3 is TGTGCCAGCTCAAGTGACTTTGCCTACGAGCAGTACTTC. This rearrangement joins TRBV18 to TRBJ2-7; no definite D call. Trimming removed 5 bases from V and 2 bases from J, with 10 bases in between. This CDR3 spans 13 amino acids. Germline V gene lookup returns CDR1 KGHSH and CDR2 LQKENI. Combining the CDR3 with reference TRBV18 and TRBJ2-7 gives the whole variable domain NAGVMQNPRHLVRRRGQEARLRCSPMKGHSHVYWYRQLPEEGLKFMVYLQKENIIDESGMPKERFSAEFPKEGPSILRIQQVVRGDSAAYFCASSSDFAYEQYFGPGTRLTVT.

This chain links TRBV10-3 with TRBJ2-1; 13 bases line up with TRBD2. Germline V CDR1 and CDR2: ENHRY, SYGVKD. The CDR3 loop spans 15 amino acids. Trimming took 6 bases from V and 3 from J; bases not matched to a gene: 2. The CDR3 loop reads CAISGTSGNYNEQFF. DNA of the CDR3: TGTGCCATCAGCGGGACTAGCGGGAACTACAATGAGCAGTTCTTC.

This clone showed up just a few times. V gene TRBV27 combines with J gene TRBJ1-2; a weak D match, TRBD1 (5 bases). The CDR3 consists of 13 residues. CDR1 is MNHEY, CDR2 SMNVEV, per germline (reference sequence). The ends were cut back, 7 bases at V and 8 bases at J, with 17 bases in the middle. The CDR3 nucleotides are TGTGCCAGCACCCGACCGGGGGACTTGGGCTACACCTTC. This codes for CASTRPGDLGYTF.

This sequence joins TRBV5-1 and TRBJ2-7, with 7 bases identical to TRBD2. Germline loops: CDR1 SGHRS, CDR2 YFSETQ. V lost 2 bases, J lost 5 bases, and 10 bases stayed unmatched. This CDR3 has 15 amino acids. The CDR3 DNA reads as TGCGCCAGCAGCTTTCGAGGGAGGGCCTTAGACGAGCAGTACTTC. Amino acids: CASSFRGRALDEQYF.

A few counts support this clone. The rearrangement links TRBV28 to TRBJ1-2; TRBD1 matches 7 bases. Germline V gene data show CDR1 as MDHEN and CDR2 as SYDVKM. CDR3 length equals 12 residues. Germline trimming cut 3 bases from V and 6 bases from J; bases unmatched to any gene: 1. The CDR3 coding sequence is TGTGCCAGCAGTTTCAGGGGGAATGGCTACACCTTC. Translation: CASSFRGNGYTF.

The chain combines TRBV6-2 or TRBV6-3 with TRBJ2-1; D possibly corresponds to TRBD2 (5 bases). Germline CDR1 and CDR2: MNHEY and SVGEGT. Trimming cost V 1 base and J 0 bases, with 19 bases left between them. The CDR3 is made up of 19 amino acids. CDR3 DNA: TGTGCCAGCAGTTACTACCGGGAACGGACTGTTAGCTCCTACAATGAGCAGTTCTTC. Protein sequence: CASSYYRERTVSSYNEQFF.

In its sample, this clone was seen once. The gene calls are TRBV6-6 and TRBJ2-1; 12 bases match TRBD1. Germline CDR1 is MNHNY and CDR2 is SVGAGI (reference sequence). The CDR3 contains 14 residues. With V trimmed by 5 bases and J by 10 bases, 6 bases remained unmatched. The CDR3 sequence is CASSRGQGAKEQFF. The CDR3 DNA sequence: TGTGCCAGCAGTAGGGGACAGGGGGCGAAGGAGCAGTTCTTC.

The chain uses TRBV19 and TRBJ1-4; D might be TRBD1 (5 bases). V gave up 11 bases and J gave up 8 bases, with 21 bases separating them. The CDR3 runs to 14 residues. CDR1 is LNHDA and CDR2 is SQIVND in the germline V gene (reference sequence). The CDR3 region has the DNA TGTGCCGCGGGAGACGGGGGATTGGGGGAAAAACTGTTTTTT. Translation: CAAGDGGLGEKLFF.

The chain uses TRBV2 and TRBJ1-4, with D possibly matching TRBD1 (5 bases). CDR1 is SNHLY, CDR2 FYNNEI, per germline. This CDR3 is 15 amino acids long. V lost 4 bases to trimming and J lost 0 bases, with 9 bases between them. The CDR3 DNA sequence: TGTGCCAGCAGTGTCACAGGTGCAACTAATGAAAAACTGTTTTTT. Protein: CASSVTGATNEKLFF.

The chain uses TRBV23-1 and TRBJ2-7, with a weak D call TRBD1 (6 bases). TRBV23-1 falls under the ORF class, with uncertain function. V was cut by 6 bases and J by 0 bases, with 15 bases left in between. The CDR3 length is 15 residues. The CDR3 loop reads CASSGYRDNSYEQYF. Written as DNA, the CDR3 is TGCGCCAGCAGCGGATACCGGGACAACTCCTACGAGCAGTACTTC.

The chain carries TRBV2 and TRBJ1-1; 8 nucleotides align to TRBD1. The V and J ends lost 3 bases and 4 bases, in that order; junction bases with no gene match: 4. Germline V gives CDR1 SNHLY, CDR2 FYNNEI. This CDR3 spans 14 amino acids. In DNA form, the CDR3 reads TGTGCCAGCAGTGATAACAGGGGGGGCACTGAAGCTTTCTTT. It translates to CASSDNRGGTEAFF.

This chain uses TRBV7-2 with TRBJ1-1; D is undetermined. The CDR3 is made up of 14 amino acids. V was cut by 2 bases and J by 1 base, with 8 bases left in between. Germline CDR1 reads SGHTA; CDR2 reads FQGNSA. The CDR3, as DNA: TGTGCCAGCAGCTTAAGGGAGTCGAACACTGAAGCTTTCTTT. Protein: CASSLRESNTEAFF.

This sequence joins TRBV7-3 and TRBJ2-3; 10 bases map to TRBD2. This CDR3 comprises 17 residues. With 1 base clipped from V and 2 bases from J, the junction kept 6 bases outside the gene matches. The germline gives CDR1 SGHTA, CDR2 FQGTGA. The CDR3 here is CASSLIGLADITDTQYF. The CDR3 coding sequence is TGTGCCAGCAGCTTAATAGGACTAGCGGATATCACAGATACGCAGTATTTT.

This clone was detected only once. The rearrangement joins TRBV7-6 to TRBJ2-1; tentative D call: TRBD2 (5 bases). Germline V gene data show CDR1 as SGHVS and CDR2 as FNYEAQ. Trimming cost V 1 base and J 0 bases, with 10 bases left between them. CDR3 size: 16 residues. The DNA of the CDR3 is TGTGCCAGCAGCTTAGTGGCGGGTCACTCCTACAATGAGCAGTTCTTC. The encoded protein is CASSLVAGHSYNEQFF.

The V call is TRBV5-4, the J call TRBJ2-7, with 9 bases fitting TRBD2. Germline values: CDR1 SGHNT, CDR2 YYREEE (reference sequence). This CDR3 is built from 15 residues. Trimming cost V 2 bases and J 7 bases; bases outside gene matches: 10. The CDR3 nucleotides read TGTGCCAGCAGCTTTAAGAGCGGGAGGACGCTTGAGCAGTACTTC. It encodes CASSFKSGRTLEQYF.

The chain combines TRBV6-6 with TRBJ1-5; D might be TRBD1 (6 bases). Between the trimmed V and J ends, which lost 5 bases and 12 bases, there was a span of 11 bases. Germline loops: CDR1 MNHNY, CDR2 SVGAGI (reference sequence). The CDR3 loop spans 11 amino acids. The DNA for the CDR3 is TGTGCCAGCAGTGCCACAGGGCTCCAGCATTTT. Encoded protein: CASSATGLQHF.

V and J are TRBV11-2 and TRBJ2-2, with D tentatively TRBD2 (5 bases). Germline V CDR1 and CDR2: SGHAT, FQNNGV. V was cut by 0 bases and J by 11 bases, with 16 bases left in between. This CDR3 region has 15 residues. The CDR3 DNA sequence: TGTGCCAGCAGCTTAGAAAGAGTCGCGGAGGATGAGCTGTTTTTT. Amino acid sequence: CASSLERVAEDELFF.